The next 6 T cell receptor beta chains were all read from a single sample in a study of response to subunit inactivated influenza vaccine. TCRdb re-called the RT-PCR reads through MiXCR, storing one row per CDR3 protein. In the table there are hundreds of thousands of distinct CDR3 sequences, roughly 13% of which are singletons. Material: PBMCs from blood, obtained less than 15 days before vaccination. These receptors were obtained from a man aged 45-60 years who received an inactivated influenza vaccine.

Only a few counts were recorded for this clonotype. The V call is TRBV5-1, the J call TRBJ2-7; TRBD2 might be the D (5 bases). The CDR3 is 15 amino acids. The V and J ends lost 0 bases and 7 bases respectively, with 17 bases between them. Germline CDR1 is SGHRS and CDR2 is YFSETQ. The CDR3 is CASSLESGFKLEQYF. DNA of the CDR3: TGCGCCAGCAGCTTGGAATCGGGGTTTAAGTTGGAGCAGTACTTC. Filled out from reference TRBV5-1 and TRBJ2-7, the complete variable domain reads KAGVTQTPRYLIKTRGQQVTLSCSPISGHRSVSWYQQTPGQGLQFLFEYFSETQRNKGNFPGRFSGRQFSNSRSEMNVSTLELGDSALYLCASSLESGFKLEQYFGPGTRLTVT.

V usage is TRBV18 and J usage is TRBJ2-2, with D perhaps TRBD1 or TRBD2 (5 bases each). Trimming removed 2 bases from V and 7 bases from J, with 11 bases in between. CDR3 length: 14 residues. CDR1 is KGHSH, CDR2 LQKENI, per germline. The CDR3 protein is CASSPKQEDGELFF. CDR3 sequence (DNA): TGTGCCAGCTCACCAAAACAGGAGGACGGGGAGCTGTTTTTT.

At least ten counts were recorded for this clonotype. The chain recombines TRBV12-3 or TRBV12-4 with TRBJ2-5; D could derive from TRBD1 or TRBD2 (5 bases each). The length of the CDR3 is 14 residues. V was trimmed by 5 bases and J by 6 bases, leaving 16 bases between them. The CDR3 spells CASSDTRGVKTQYF. CDR3 in DNA: TGTGCCAGCAGTGACACGAGGGGAGTGAAGACCCAGTACTTC.

This chain uses TRBV6-2 or TRBV6-3 with TRBJ1-1, with D unresolved. Trimming took off 0 bases at V and 8 bases at J, with 7 bases between the two ends. CDR3 length equals 12 residues. CDR1 and CDR2 from the germline V gene are MNHEY and SVGEGT. The CDR3 nucleotides read TGTGCCAGCAGTTACTCGCTACAGGAAGCTTTCTTT. Protein: CASSYSLQEAFF.

There are a few counts of this clonotype. In DNA, the CDR3 is TGCAGCGCTACGGACAGGGAGTTCTACGAGCAGTACTTC. Translated: CSATDREFYEQYF. This chain connects TRBV29-1 to TRBJ2-7, with 8 bases fitting TRBD1. Germline loops: CDR1 SQVTM, CDR2 ANQGSEA. The length of the CDR3 is 13 residues. V gave up 7 bases and J gave up 3 bases; unmatched junction bases: 8.

This chain links TRBV12-3 or TRBV12-4 with TRBJ2-5, with D possibly TRBD1 on 5 matching bases. The CDR3 totals 14 residues. The V end lost 3 bases, the J end lost 7 bases, and 15 bases lay between the germline ends. The chain's CDR3 is CASSLGQGTGTQYF. The CDR3, as DNA: TGTGCCAGCAGTTTGGGGCAGGGAACCGGGACCCAGTACTTC.